This T cell receptor beta chain was recovered during a study of T cell changes during pregnancy in multiple sclerosis. The assay was immunoSEQ multiplex PCR, and TCRdb's table has in-frame clones only and misses some. The sample carries some 20,000 clones, approximately 90% recorded once. The clonotype was recovered from a female donor in good health, enrolled as a control in a pregnancy study. Material: CD4+ T cells from peripheral blood mononuclear cells, obtained in the first trimester of pregnancy.

The CDR3 region has the DNA TGTGCCACCAGCAGATCACCCGGACAGGCCCGCAATCAGCCCCAGCATTTT. It is translated as CATSRSPGQARNQPQHF. This chain joins TRBV15 and TRBJ1-5; 7 bases line up with TRBD1. With 2 bases clipped from V and 2 bases from J, the junction kept 9 bases outside the gene matches. Germline lookup yields CDR1 LNHNV and CDR2 YYDKDF (reference sequence). The CDR3 runs to 17 residues.